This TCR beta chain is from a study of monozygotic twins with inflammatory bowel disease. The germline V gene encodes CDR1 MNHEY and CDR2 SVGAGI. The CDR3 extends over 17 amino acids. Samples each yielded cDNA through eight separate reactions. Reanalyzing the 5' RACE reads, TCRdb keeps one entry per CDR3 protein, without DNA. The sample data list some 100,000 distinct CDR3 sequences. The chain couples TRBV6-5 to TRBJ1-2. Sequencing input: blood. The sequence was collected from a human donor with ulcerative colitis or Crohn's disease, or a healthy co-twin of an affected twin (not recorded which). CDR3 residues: CASSYRRWAEANYGYTF.